Shown below are 14 T cell receptor beta chains from a single sample sequenced in a study of blood T cell repertoires in COVID-19. Some clones are missing from TCRdb's copy, which holds only in-frame ones; the method was immunoSEQ multiplex PCR. This sample has some 320,000 clones, with about nine tenths found just once. The source material was PBMCs or T cells enriched from blood (not recorded which). These receptors were collected from a man aged 55 to 69 who had recovered from COVID-19.

This clone occurred a few times. The rearrangement joins TRBV19 to TRBJ1-1; TRBD1 is a possible D gene (5 bases). The V gene's germline CDR1 is LNHDA and CDR2 SQIVND (reference sequence). The CDR3 length is 12 residues. V was pared by 8 bases and J by 3 bases, with 10 bases between. CDR3 sequence: CASFDSYTEAFF. The CDR3 nucleotides read TGTGCCAGTTTCGACAGCTACACTGAAGCTTTCTTT.

The rearrangement uses TRBV5-1 and TRBJ1-2, with D possibly matching TRBD1 (5 bases). CDR1 and CDR2 (germline): SGHRS, YFSETQ. With 0 bases removed from V and 8 bases from J, the gap between germline ends came to 17 bases. The CDR3 covers 15 residues. The CDR3 reads CASSLDGVRVGGYTF. In nucleotides, the CDR3 is TGCGCCAGCAGCTTGGATGGGGTCAGGGTTGGGGGCTACACCTTC.

The chain is built from TRBV6-2 or TRBV6-3 and TRBJ2-7; no definite D call. In germline, CDR1 is MNHEY, CDR2 SVGEGT. Trimming stripped 0 bases from V and 2 bases from J, with 8 bases between. The CDR3 sequence is 14 residues long. The CDR3 region is CASSYSAGTYEQYF. The CDR3 nucleotides are TGTGCCAGCAGTTACTCGGCAGGAACCTACGAGCAGTACTTC.

This clone was recorded a few times. The V and J genes are TRBV5-1 and TRBJ2-1; TRBD2 agrees at 7 bases. The germline V gene has CDR1 SGHRS and CDR2 YFSETQ. This CDR3 spans 15 amino acids. V was pared by 5 bases and J by 7 bases, with 12 bases of the junction left unmatched. The CDR3 reads CASRQETSEGNEQFF. The CDR3 DNA sequence: TGCGCCAGCAGGCAAGAAACTAGCGAAGGGAATGAGCAGTTCTTC.

The chain joins TRBV5-8 to TRBJ2-4, with D tentatively TRBD2 (6 bases). Germline CDR1 SGHTS, CDR2 YDEGEE. The CDR3 has 16 amino acids. Deletions cut 4 bases from V and 3 bases from J, with 17 bases between. As DNA, the CDR3 is TGTGCCAGCAGCCAAAGAGTGGGGGGAAGCAAAAACATTCAGTACTTC. Translation: CASSQRVGGSKNIQYF.

This chain links TRBV5-4 with TRBJ1-2; the match to TRBD1 covers 10 bases. Germline loops: CDR1 SGHNT, CDR2 YYREEE (reference sequence). Trimming took 4 bases from V and 4 from J; bases not matched to a gene: 7. The CDR3 totals 15 residues. CDR3 bases: TGTGCCAGCAGCCAGGGACAGGGGTTCGGCTATGGCTACACCTTC. It specifies CASSQGQGFGYGYTF.

This chain joins TRBV11-3 and TRBJ1-2; 7 bases map to TRBD1. Germline lookup yields CDR1 SGHNT and CDR2 YENEEA. The CDR3 covers 13 residues. V lost 2 bases, J lost 6 bases, and 3 bases stayed unmatched. CDR3: CASSLSGGNGYTF. In nucleotides, the CDR3 is TGTGCCAGCAGCTTATCAGGGGGGAATGGCTACACCTTC.

This chain links TRBV10-2 with TRBJ2-2; D is unclear. The CDR3 has 12 amino acids. In germline, CDR1 is WSHSY, CDR2 SAAADI. V dropped 6 bases and J dropped 1 base, with 3 bases sitting between them. DNA of the CDR3: TGCGCCAGCAGCCTGAACACCGGGGAGCTGTTTTTT. Amino acid sequence: CASSLNTGELFF.

The CDR3 spells CASSLGRSSRMDEAFF. In DNA form, the CDR3 reads TGTGCCAGCAGTTTGGGGAGGTCCTCTCGGATGGATGAAGCTTTCTTT. The chain has TRBV27 and TRBJ1-1; D remains unclear. The CDR3 totals 16 residues. Deletions cut 3 bases from V and 7 bases from J, with 21 bases between. Looked up from germline, CDR1 is MNHEY and CDR2 is SMNVEV (reference sequence).

The gene calls are TRBV4-3 and TRBJ2-1; D may be TRBD2 (5 bases). Germline V CDR1 and CDR2: LGHNA, YSLEER. The V and J ends lost 2 bases and 3 bases respectively, with 8 bases between them. This CDR3 region has 14 residues. Here the CDR3 DNA reads TGCGCCAGCAGCCAAAGCGGCAGCTACAATGAGCAGTTCTTC. Its protein is CASSQSGSYNEQFF.

The chain combines TRBV19 with TRBJ1-6, with D unclear. The CDR3 contains 13 residues. Trimming removed 3 bases at V and 7 bases at J, with 7 bases between. The germline V gene has CDR1 LNHDA and CDR2 SQIVND (reference sequence). The CDR3 spells CASSMGTNSPLHF. Here the CDR3 DNA reads TGTGCCAGTAGTATGGGCACCAATTCACCCCTCCACTTT.

This rearrangement joins TRBV9 to TRBJ2-3; 8 positions agree with TRBD2. V lost 0 bases to trimming and J lost 5 bases; unmatched junction nucleotides: 5. This CDR3 spans 15 amino acids. Germline V gives CDR1 SGDLS, CDR2 YYNGEE. The CDR3 sequence is CASSVDGRGGDTQYF. CDR3 nucleotides: TGTGCCAGCAGCGTAGACGGGAGGGGTGGAGATACGCAGTATTTT.

In this sample, this clone turned up once. V and J are TRBV10-3 and TRBJ2-1; TRBD1 matches 9 bases. This CDR3 contains 21 residues. Trimming cost V 0 bases and J 1 base; bases outside gene matches: 16. Per the germline V gene, CDR1 is ENHRY and CDR2 is SYGVKD. CDR3 nucleotides: TGTGCCATCAGTGAGTCGACAGGGGGGAAAAATAGCCAGATTTCCTACAATGAGCAGTTCTTC. This codes for CAISESTGGKNSQISYNEQFF.

The chain is built from TRBV3-1 (or the pseudogene TRBV3-2) and TRBJ1-6, with D maybe TRBD1 (6 bases). CDR1 is LGHDT, CDR2 YNNKEL, per germline (reference sequence). There are 16 residues in the CDR3. Trimming removed 1 base at V and 4 bases at J, with 11 bases between. The CDR3 nucleotides read TGTGCCAGCAGCCAAGCGGGGACAAGTTATAATTCACCCCTCCACTTT. Protein sequence: CASSQAGTSYNSPLHF.